These 17 T cell receptor beta chains came from one sample sequenced in a study of CXCR3-negative and CXCR3-positive naive CD8 T cells. Study-wide findings and caveats: Compared with CXCR3-negative naive cells, CXCR3-positive naive cells showed more hydrophobic TRB CDR3s.

Their antigen targets remain unknown. Each TRB cDNA library was prepared by 5' RACE (with UMI labels). Following a re-call of the 5' RACE reads, TCRdb has one entry per CDR3 protein and lacks DNA. The listing records more than 80,000 distinct CDR3 sequences. The sequenced material came from naive CXCR3+ CD8+ T cells from blood. As for subset: CD45RO-CCR7+CD27+CD95- naive CD8+ T cells expressing CXCR3 (TNR3+). Receptors originate from a human donor in good health. Some clones in this sample may be carry-over from other donors' samples.

J is TRBJ2-1 and V is TRBV7-8; the TRBD2 assignment by TCRdb is unverifiable without DNA. CDR1 is SGHVS, CDR2 FQNEAQ, per germline. The CDR3 consists of 16 residues. The CDR3 loop is CASSFGTSGIYNEQFF.

The J gene is TRBJ1-2, the V gene TRBV28; TCRdb designates TRBD1, a call that cannot be tested without DNA. Germline CDR1 reads MDHEN; CDR2 reads SYDVKM. The CDR3 covers 14 residues. The chain's CDR3 is CASGLPGTMHGYTF.

V usage is TRBV7-8 and J usage is TRBJ1-5. The CDR3 extends over 14 amino acids. Germline CDR1 reads SGHVS; CDR2 reads FQNEAQ. CDR3 amino acids: CASSLGSGNQPQHF.

J is TRBJ2-3 and V is TRBV15. CDR3 length: 14 residues. Germline V CDR1 and CDR2: LNHNV, YYDKDF (reference sequence). CDR3 loop: CATSGHRTTDTQYF. Full variable domain (remainder filled in from reference TRBV15 and TRBJ2-3): DAMVIQNPRYQVTQFGKPVTLSCSQTLNHNVMYWYQQKSSQAPKLLFHYYDKDFNNEADTPDNFQSRRPNTSFCFLDIRSPGLGDTAMYLCATSGHRTTDTQYFGPGTRLTVL.

The gene calls are TRBV6-5 and TRBJ2-7. CDR1 MNHEY and CDR2 SVGAGI come from the germline V gene. The CDR3 extends over 12 amino acids. CDR3 region: CASSPSGREQYF.

V is TRBV6-6 and J is TRBJ2-7; TCRdb outputs TRBD1, but without DNA this stays unchecked. CDR1 and CDR2 (germline): MNHNY, SVGAGI (reference sequence). The CDR3 length is 13 residues. CDR3 loop: CASSLTGDYEQYF.

The genes are TRBV10-3 and TRBJ2-7; the D call of TRBD1 rests on TCRdb alone, since no DNA is present to check it. From germline, CDR1 is ENHRY and CDR2 SYGVKD. CDR3 length equals 16 residues. The CDR3 region is CAISVSSGQVSYEQYF.

The chain links TRBV21-1 to TRBJ1-1; TCRdb's assignment of TRBD1 cannot be checked, as there is no DNA. TRBV21-1 is a recognized pseudogene. The CDR3 extends over 13 amino acids. CDR3 amino acids: CAGLTGTDTEAFF.

The chain couples TRBV29-1 to TRBJ2-5; TCRdb's assignment of TRBD2 cannot be checked, as there is no DNA. The V gene's germline CDR1 is SQVTM and CDR2 ANQGSEA. The CDR3 is 12 residues long. The CDR3 protein is CSVLGFQETQYF. The whole variable domain, filled in from reference TRBV29-1 and TRBJ2-5, reads SAVISQKPSRDICQRGTSLTIQCQVDSQVTMMFWYRQQPGQSLTLIATANQGSEATYESGFVIDKFPISRPNLTFSTLTVSNMSPEDSSIYLCSVLGFQETQYFGPGTRLLVL.

The genes are TRBV11-2 and TRBJ2-1; TCRdb selects TRBD1, and the lack of DNA leaves this call unchecked. The CDR3 sequence is 14 residues long. Germline values: CDR1 SGHAT, CDR2 FQNNGV. This chain's CDR3 is CASSLYGQYNEQFF.

J is TRBJ2-7 and V is TRBV20-1. CDR3 length equals 13 residues. CDR1 DFQATT and CDR2 SNEGSKA come from the germline V gene (reference sequence). CDR3 amino acids: CSARDVSRYEQYF.

The chain carries TRBV6-4 and TRBJ2-6; TCRdb names TRBD1, which stays unverified in the absence of DNA. Germline CDR1 and CDR2: MRHNA and SNTAGT. The CDR3 extends over 17 amino acids. The CDR3 is CASSDSGTLSGANVLTF.

The chain recombines TRBV7-6 with TRBJ2-1; TCRdb names TRBD2, which stays unverified in the absence of DNA. The CDR3 runs to 13 residues. CDR1 and CDR2 (germline): SGHVS, FNYEAQ. CDR3 amino acids: CASSLSGRSEQFF.

This sequence joins TRBV29-1 and TRBJ2-1; TCRdb's D call of TRBD1 is untestable without DNA. Germline CDR1 reads SQVTM; CDR2 reads ANQGSEA. The CDR3 runs to 15 residues. The CDR3 loop is CSVEQGQGPNIGQFF.

The rearrangement uses TRBV12-3 or TRBV12-4 and TRBJ2-5; TCRdb indicates TRBD1, and absent DNA this call remains unverified. This CDR3 is built from 17 residues. CDR3 protein: CASSLSGRGPRQETQYF.

The chain has TRBV15 and TRBJ2-4. The CDR3 covers 11 residues. In germline, CDR1 is LNHNV, CDR2 YYDKDF (reference sequence). This chain's CDR3 is CATSGIFLQYF.

The V and J genes are TRBV6-2 or TRBV6-3 and TRBJ2-5. Germline CDR1 MNHEY, CDR2 SVGEGT. There are 14 residues in the CDR3. CDR3 in amino acids: CASSKQGIQETQYF.